The rows below give T cell receptor beta chains drawn from one sample of a study of blood T cell repertoires in COVID-19. The data were produced by immunoSEQ multiplex PCR, yet TCRdb's version contains in-frame clones alone and is incomplete. The table has approximately 300,000 clones, roughly 86% seen once. The specimen was PBMCs or T cells enriched from blood (not recorded which). The origin of the receptors is a woman aged 30 to 39 who had recovered from COVID-19. CDR3s include the opening cysteine and the closing phenylalanine or tryptophan. The order of the fields is clone size, CDR3 length, V gene, J gene, D gene, CDR3 DNA, CDR3 protein. A D gene is named only where the DNA matches it firmly. For some rows the clone size is stated as once, few or many, or as a class when expanded; others skip it.

clone_size: .; cdr3_length: 13; v_call: TRBV29-1; j_call: TRBJ1-2; d_call: .; cdr3_nt: TGCAGCGTTGGTACAGGTGAATTCTATGGCTACACCTTC; cdr3_aa: CSVGTGEFYGYTF
clone_size: .; cdr3_length: 14; v_call: TRBV6-5; j_call: TRBJ2-5; d_call: TRBD2; cdr3_nt: TGTGCCAGCAGGGCAGCGGGAGGGCAAGAGACCCAGTACTTC; cdr3_aa: CASRAAGGQETQYF
clone_size: once; cdr3_length: 13; v_call: TRBV7-9; j_call: TRBJ2-1; d_call: .; cdr3_nt: TGTGCCAGCAGCTTGGGGACTTACAATGAGCAGTTCTTC; cdr3_aa: CASSLGTYNEQFF
clone_size: .; cdr3_length: 15; v_call: TRBV10-1; j_call: TRBJ2-2; d_call: .; cdr3_nt: TGCGCCAGCAGTGAGGTCAGGGGTCCCGCCGGGGAGCTGTTTTTT; cdr3_aa: CASSEVRGPAGELFF
clone_size: .; cdr3_length: 18; v_call: TRBV18; j_call: TRBJ1-4; d_call: TRBD1; cdr3_nt: TGTGCCAGCTCATCACTTACTAACGACAGGGTCTCTAATGAAAAACTGTTTTTT; cdr3_aa: CASSSLTNDRVSNEKLFF
clone_size: .; cdr3_length: 12; v_call: TRBV18; j_call: TRBJ2-7; d_call: .; cdr3_nt: TGTGCCAGCTCCGCCTGGAGTCACGAGCAGTACTTC; cdr3_aa: CASSAWSHEQYF
clone_size: once; cdr3_length: 16; v_call: TRBV7-3; j_call: TRBJ2-3; d_call: TRBD2; cdr3_nt: TGTGCCAGCAGCCCCTCCAGCGGGGAGGGCACAGATACGCAGTATTTT; cdr3_aa: CASSPSSGEGTDTQYF
clone_size: .; cdr3_length: 14; v_call: TRBV27; j_call: TRBJ1-1; d_call: TRBD1; cdr3_nt: TGTGCCAGCAGTCGGACAGGGGCTGTGACTGAAGCTTTCTTT; cdr3_aa: CASSRTGAVTEAFF
clone_size: .; cdr3_length: 13; v_call: TRBV7-3; j_call: TRBJ2-1; d_call: .; cdr3_nt: TGTGCCAGCAGCTTATCTACGTACAATGAGCAGTTCTTC; cdr3_aa: CASSLSTYNEQFF
clone_size: .; cdr3_length: 17; v_call: TRBV9; j_call: TRBJ2-3; d_call: TRBD2; cdr3_nt: TGTGCCAGCAGCGTAGCCCCTTGGGGGGGTGAAACAGATACGCAGTATTTT; cdr3_aa: CASSVAPWGGETDTQYF
clone_size: .; cdr3_length: 15; v_call: TRBV4-3; j_call: TRBJ1-4; d_call: .; cdr3_nt: TGCGCCAGCAGCCAAGATGCACAGGGTGATGAAAAACTGTTTTTT; cdr3_aa: CASSQDAQGDEKLFF
clone_size: once; cdr3_length: 15; v_call: TRBV7-2; j_call: TRBJ1-3; d_call: .; cdr3_nt: TGTGCCAGCAGCTTAGATAGACAGGCTGGAAACACCATATATTTT; cdr3_aa: CASSLDRQAGNTIYF
clone_size: .; cdr3_length: 15; v_call: TRBV15; j_call: TRBJ2-7; d_call: .; cdr3_nt: TGTGCCACCAGCAGAGTATGGCCGCAGACCTACGAGCAGTACTTC; cdr3_aa: CATSRVWPQTYEQYF
clone_size: .; cdr3_length: 16; v_call: TRBV4-3; j_call: TRBJ2-1; d_call: .; cdr3_nt: TGCGCCAGCAGCCACGAAAATTACTTACAGGGATCCGAGCAGTTCTTC; cdr3_aa: CASSHENYLQGSEQFF
clone_size: .; cdr3_length: 15; v_call: TRBV6-4; j_call: TRBJ1-2; d_call: TRBD1; cdr3_nt: TGTGCCAGCAGTCCTGAAGGACAGGGGTGGTATGGCTACACCTTC; cdr3_aa: CASSPEGQGWYGYTF
clone_size: .; cdr3_length: 16; v_call: TRBV5-1; j_call: TRBJ2-5; d_call: TRBD2; cdr3_nt: TGCGCCAGCAGCTCACTAGCGGGAGGGCCAGAAGAGACCCAGTACTTC; cdr3_aa: CASSSLAGGPEETQYF
clone_size: .; cdr3_length: 14; v_call: TRBV3-1/TRBV3-2; j_call: TRBJ1-6; d_call: .; cdr3_nt: TGTGCCAGCAGCCAACAGGCCGTCAATTCACCCCTCCACTTT; cdr3_aa: CASSQQAVNSPLHF
clone_size: .; cdr3_length: 16; v_call: TRBV6-5; j_call: TRBJ2-6; d_call: .; cdr3_nt: TGTGCCAGCAGTTACTCGGTAGGACTGTTGGCCAACGTCCTGACTTTC; cdr3_aa: CASSYSVGLLANVLTF
clone_size: .; cdr3_length: 13; v_call: TRBV5-6; j_call: TRBJ1-1; d_call: .; cdr3_nt: TGTGCCAGCAACTTTCCGGGTGGAACTGAAGCTTTCTTT; cdr3_aa: CASNFPGGTEAFF
clone_size: .; cdr3_length: 11; v_call: TRBV10-2; j_call: TRBJ1-2; d_call: .; cdr3_nt: TGCGCCAGCTCCGCAGTGGAGGGCTACACCTTC; cdr3_aa: CASSAVEGYTF
clone_size: .; cdr3_length: 14; v_call: TRBV29-1; j_call: TRBJ2-3; d_call: TRBD1; cdr3_nt: TGCAGCGCACAGGGGGTCGCCGGCGCAGATACGCAGTATTTT; cdr3_aa: CSAQGVAGADTQYF
clone_size: .; cdr3_length: 14; v_call: TRBV7-2; j_call: TRBJ2-7; d_call: TRBD2; cdr3_nt: TGTGCCAGCAGCCCCAGCGGGGGAGATTACGAGCAGTACTTC; cdr3_aa: CASSPSGGDYEQYF
clone_size: once; cdr3_length: 12; v_call: TRBV10-3; j_call: TRBJ1-1; d_call: TRBD1; cdr3_nt: TGTGCCTCCGAGGCCAGGGGGACTGAAGCTTTCTTT; cdr3_aa: CASEARGTEAFF
clone_size: .; cdr3_length: 15; v_call: TRBV5-4; j_call: TRBJ1-2; d_call: .; cdr3_nt: .; cdr3_aa: CASSSSADRAYGYTF
clone_size: .; cdr3_length: 13; v_call: TRBV18; j_call: TRBJ2-7; d_call: .; cdr3_nt: TGTGCCAGCTCACCACCCTCTCTCTACGAGCAGTACTTC; cdr3_aa: CASSPPSLYEQYF
clone_size: .; cdr3_length: 15; v_call: TRBV5-4; j_call: TRBJ2-1; d_call: TRBD2; cdr3_nt: TGTGCCACGCTTAGCGGGGGAAGCTCCTACAATGAGCAGTTCTTC; cdr3_aa: CATLSGGSSYNEQFF
clone_size: .; cdr3_length: 15; v_call: TRBV30; j_call: TRBJ1-2; d_call: .; cdr3_nt: TGTGCCTGGAGACTTACCGGGACACCGAACTATGGCTACACCTTC; cdr3_aa: CAWRLTGTPNYGYTF
clone_size: .; cdr3_length: 16; v_call: TRBV5-1; j_call: TRBJ1-6; d_call: .; cdr3_nt: TGCGCCAGCAGCTTGGGCCTGAGCTCCTATAATTCACCCCTCCACTTT; cdr3_aa: CASSLGLSSYNSPLHF
clone_size: .; cdr3_length: 16; v_call: TRBV28; j_call: TRBJ2-3; d_call: TRBD2; cdr3_nt: TGTGCCAGCACCCATCGACTAGCGGACAACACAGATACGCAGTATTTT; cdr3_aa: CASTHRLADNTDTQYF
clone_size: .; cdr3_length: 13; v_call: TRBV19; j_call: TRBJ2-1; d_call: TRBD2; cdr3_nt: TGTGCCAGTAGTACTCAACTAGCGGGAGTGCTGTTCTTC; cdr3_aa: CASSTQLAGVLFF
clone_size: .; cdr3_length: 14; v_call: TRBV7-2; j_call: TRBJ2-7; d_call: TRBD1; cdr3_nt: TGTGCCAGCAGCCCCGACAGGGGGCTCGGGGAGCAGTACTTC; cdr3_aa: CASSPDRGLGEQYF
clone_size: .; cdr3_length: 16; v_call: TRBV28; j_call: TRBJ1-1; d_call: TRBD1; cdr3_nt: TGTGCCAGCACTATAAGGACAGGGGGCGAGGGAGCTGAAGCTTTCTTT; cdr3_aa: CASTIRTGGEGAEAFF
clone_size: few; cdr3_length: 10; v_call: TRBV20-1; j_call: TRBJ2-3; d_call: .; cdr3_nt: TGCAGTGCTAGGCGGGACTCAACCCATTTT; cdr3_aa: CSARRDSTHF
clone_size: few; cdr3_length: 11; v_call: TRBV28; j_call: TRBJ1-4; d_call: .; cdr3_nt: TGTGCCAGCAGCTCTAATGAAAAACTGTTTTTT; cdr3_aa: CASSSNEKLFF
clone_size: .; cdr3_length: 14; v_call: TRBV28; j_call: TRBJ1-2; d_call: .; cdr3_nt: TGTGCCAGCAGCCGGCGCGGGATAAACTATGGCTACACCTTC; cdr3_aa: CASSRRGINYGYTF
clone_size: .; cdr3_length: 21; v_call: TRBV7-3; j_call: TRBJ1-6; d_call: TRBD1; cdr3_nt: TGTGCCTGCGATCGGGGAAAACCGGGACAGGGCGCACCTCGATATAATTCACCCCTCCACTTT; cdr3_aa: CACDRGKPGQGAPRYNSPLHF
clone_size: once; cdr3_length: 16; v_call: TRBV23-1; j_call: TRBJ2-1; d_call: .; cdr3_nt: TGCGCCAGCAGTCTCGACAACACGGGAATAAACAATGAGCAGTTCTTC; cdr3_aa: CASSLDNTGINNEQFF
clone_size: .; cdr3_length: 16; v_call: TRBV4-3; j_call: TRBJ1-1; d_call: .; cdr3_nt: TGCGCCAGCAGCCAAGATCCTATCTCCCGCGACACTGAAGCTTTCTTT; cdr3_aa: CASSQDPISRDTEAFF
clone_size: .; cdr3_length: 15; v_call: TRBV3-1/TRBV3-2; j_call: TRBJ1-5; d_call: TRBD1; cdr3_nt: TGTGCCAGCAGCCACTGGACAGGGCTACATCAGCCCCAGCATTTT; cdr3_aa: CASSHWTGLHQPQHF
clone_size: .; cdr3_length: 15; v_call: TRBV4-3; j_call: TRBJ2-1; d_call: TRBD1; cdr3_nt: TGCGCCAGCAGCCAAGTCCCACTAGGGGGCTATGAGCAGTTCTTC; cdr3_aa: CASSQVPLGGYEQFF
clone_size: .; cdr3_length: 16; v_call: TRBV5-1; j_call: TRBJ2-3; d_call: .; cdr3_nt: TGCGCCAGCAGAACCCAGGCGGGCGCACCGACAGATACGCAGTATTTT; cdr3_aa: CASRTQAGAPTDTQYF
clone_size: few; cdr3_length: 19; v_call: TRBV7-2; j_call: TRBJ1-4; d_call: TRBD1; cdr3_nt: TGTGCCAGCAGCTTAGGACTTATCCCGGCGGACAGGGTGGGTGAAAAACTGTTTTTT; cdr3_aa: CASSLGLIPADRVGEKLFF
clone_size: .; cdr3_length: 17; v_call: TRBV7-6; j_call: TRBJ2-2; d_call: .; cdr3_nt: TGTGCCAGCAGCTTATTGGCTTCGCAGCGGTACACCGGGGAGCTGTTTTTT; cdr3_aa: CASSLLASQRYTGELFF
clone_size: .; cdr3_length: 21; v_call: TRBV29-1; j_call: TRBJ2-7; d_call: TRBD2; cdr3_nt: TGCAGCGCTGCCTCGGACAGGGTAGTATCGTTGGCTAGCGGGAGGGCCTACGAGCAGTACTTC; cdr3_aa: CSAASDRVVSLASGRAYEQYF
clone_size: .; cdr3_length: 14; v_call: TRBV2; j_call: TRBJ1-2; d_call: .; cdr3_nt: TGTGCCAGCAGTGAAGTTCCAGGGGAGGGCGGCTACACCTTC; cdr3_aa: CASSEVPGEGGYTF
clone_size: .; cdr3_length: 16; v_call: TRBV7-2; j_call: TRBJ2-1; d_call: TRBD2; cdr3_nt: TGTGCCAGCAGCTTAGGTGGTTCCCAGGGAGGGCTTCTTTGGTTCTTC; cdr3_aa: CASSLGGSQGGLLWFF
clone_size: .; cdr3_length: 13; v_call: TRBV6-2/TRBV6-3; j_call: TRBJ2-7; d_call: .; cdr3_nt: TGTGCCAGCAGCCCCCGGGACAACTTTCAGCAGTACTTC; cdr3_aa: CASSPRDNFQQYF
clone_size: .; cdr3_length: 11; v_call: TRBV6-6; j_call: TRBJ1-2; d_call: .; cdr3_nt: TGTGCCAGCAGTTATTATGGCGGCTACACCTTC; cdr3_aa: CASSYYGGYTF
clone_size: .; cdr3_length: 15; v_call: TRBV5-1; j_call: TRBJ1-2; d_call: TRBD1; cdr3_nt: TGCGCCAGCAGCTTGGGGGACAGCGGATTCGGGGGCTACACCTTC; cdr3_aa: CASSLGDSGFGGYTF
clone_size: .; cdr3_length: 11; v_call: TRBV6-6; j_call: TRBJ2-5; d_call: .; cdr3_nt: TGTGCCGCGGAAGAACAAGAGACCCAGTACTTC; cdr3_aa: CAAEEQETQYF
clone_size: .; cdr3_length: 14; v_call: TRBV2; j_call: TRBJ1-5; d_call: .; cdr3_nt: TGTGCCAGCAGTGAAAGGCGGGAGACGAATCCCCAGCATTTT; cdr3_aa: CASSERRETNPQHF
clone_size: .; cdr3_length: 17; v_call: TRBV6-1; j_call: TRBJ1-5; d_call: .; cdr3_nt: TGTGCCAGCAGTGAACGACCCCCGGGGCAGGGGCATCAGCCCCAGCATTTT; cdr3_aa: CASSERPPGQGHQPQHF
clone_size: .; cdr3_length: 15; v_call: TRBV20-1; j_call: TRBJ2-3; d_call: .; cdr3_nt: TGCAGTGCTAGTAGGGCTAGCGACACCACAGATACGCAGTATTTT; cdr3_aa: CSASRASDTTDTQYF
clone_size: .; cdr3_length: 13; v_call: TRBV14; j_call: TRBJ1-6; d_call: .; cdr3_nt: TGTGCCAGCAGCCAAGGCGGGAGGTCACCCCTCCACTTT; cdr3_aa: CASSQGGRSPLHF
clone_size: .; cdr3_length: 14; v_call: TRBV19; j_call: TRBJ1-1; d_call: .; cdr3_nt: TGTGCCAGTAGTACGTCGGGAGCAAACACTGAAGCTTTCTTT; cdr3_aa: CASSTSGANTEAFF